These T cell receptor beta chains were read from a single sample in a study of shared clonotypes between healthy human individuals. Sequenced by immunoSEQ multiplex PCR; TCRdb stores in-frame clones only, minus some. In the table there are some 200,000 clones, 66% of which are singletons. Sequenced sample: memory CD4+ T cells sorted from blood. Receptor source: a man aged 25 to 40 in good health. Both conserved end residues are part of each CDR3. D genes are given only for firm matches. Expanded clones are given a class, and other clones once, few, many or no size at all.

J | D | size | V | DNA | CDR3
TRBJ2-1 | - | - | TRBV4-1 | TGCGCCAGCAGCCAACCCGGGACAAAAAATGAGCAGTTCTTC | CASSQPGTKNEQFF
TRBJ1-1 | - | - | TRBV7-2 | TGTGCCAGCAGCCGAGTGGGCATCGGAGCTTTCTTT | CASSRVGIGAFF
TRBJ2-5 | - | few | TRBV20-1 | TGCAGTGCTAAGGCGGAGACCCAGTACTTC | CSAKAETQYF
TRBJ2-1 | - | - | TRBV11-2 | TGTGCCAGCAGCTTAGGAGCACCGGGGGAGTATGAGCAGTTCTTC | CASSLGAPGEYEQFF
TRBJ2-3 | TRBD1 | - | TRBV28 | TGTGCCAGCAGTTTCCTCGACAGGGGAAGCACAGATACGCAGTATTTT | CASSFLDRGSTDTQYF
TRBJ2-2 | TRBD2 | once | TRBV5-4 | TGTGCCAGCAGCTCGGACAGAGCGGGAGGAACCGGGGAGCTGTTTTTT | CASSSDRAGGTGELFF
TRBJ2-7 | - | few | TRBV7-2 | TGTGCCAGCAGCTTAGTGGGGTTCGGGGACGAGCAGTACTTC | CASSLVGFGDEQYF
TRBJ2-5 | - | - | TRBV28 | TGTGCCAGCAGCGGGGGCGGGCTAGCCGAGACCCAGTACTTC | CASSGGGLAETQYF
TRBJ2-3 | - | - | TRBV7-2 | TGTGCCAGCAGATATCCCGGCCGGGGTCCTACAGATACGCAGTATTTT | CASRYPGRGPTDTQYF
TRBJ2-7 | - | - | TRBV5-3 | TGTGCCAGAAGCTTGTGGGGGAAGACCTACGAGCAGTACTTC | CARSLWGKTYEQYF
TRBJ2-1 | - | - | TRBV6-5 | TGTGCCAGCAGTTACCCAGGGGGAGGGGGTGAGCAGTTCTTC | CASSYPGGGGEQFF
TRBJ2-1 | - | - | TRBV19 | TGTGCCAGTAGTAACGCAGGGACCAATGAGCAGTTCTTC | CASSNAGTNEQFF
TRBJ2-3 | TRBD1 | - | TRBV27 | TGTGCCAGCAGTCCGCCCCGGACAGGGGACGTTGGTACGCAGTATTTT | CASSPPRTGDVGTQYF
TRBJ2-1 | - | - | TRBV5-4 | TGTGCCAGCAAACCCGAACAGGCCAATGAGCAGTTCTTC | CASKPEQANEQFF
TRBJ1-5 | - | - | TRBV19 | TGTGCCAGTAGTATCAGGGGAATATCTGAGCCCCAGCATTTT | CASSIRGISEPQHF
TRBJ1-3 | TRBD1 | - | TRBV7-8 | TGTGCCAGCAGCCAGGACAGGGGAAACACCATATATTTT | CASSQDRGNTIYF
TRBJ2-1 | TRBD2 | - | TRBV27 | TGTGCCAGCTCGGGACTAGCGGGAATTATTGCAAGTGAGCAGTTCTTC | CASSGLAGIIASEQFF
TRBJ2-3 | - | - | TRBV29-1 | TGCAGCGTTGATTGGCAGGGCGTCGGGGATACGCAGTATTTT | CSVDWQGVGDTQYF
TRBJ2-5 | - | - | TRBV11-2 | TGTGCCAGCAGCCCAGCGGGCGCGCCAGGGGAGACCCAGTACTTC | CASSPAGAPGETQYF
TRBJ1-1 | - | - | TRBV12-5 | TGTGCTAGTGGTTTAGGCAGGGGTGAAGCTTTCTTT | CASGLGRGEAFF
TRBJ2-7 | - | - | TRBV7-2 | TGTGCCAGCAGCTCGTCCTTTAACAGCCACGAGCAGTACTTC | CASSSSFNSHEQYF
TRBJ1-2 | - | few | TRBV28 | TGTGCCAGCAATGAACAGGGTTTCCGCTATGGCTACACCTTC | CASNEQGFRYGYTF
TRBJ2-3 | TRBD2 | - | TRBV15 | TGTGCCACCAGCAGAGATCTAGCGGGAGGAGTGGGGGAAAATTTT | CATSRDLAGGVGENF
TRBJ2-2 | - | - | TRBV5-1 | TGCGCCAGCAGCTTGGCTACCGCCCGTCCCACCACCGGGGAGCTGTTTTTT | CASSLATARPTTGELFF
TRBJ2-5 | TRBD1 | once | TRBV29-1 | TGCAGCGTTGTAAGGACAGGGGGCGAGGGGACCCAGTACTTC | CSVVRTGGEGTQYF
TRBJ2-7 | - | - | TRBV7-9 | TGTGCCAGCAGCTCCCCCGGGGCAGTGGGCGAGCAGTACTTC | CASSSPGAVGEQYF
TRBJ1-5 | - | many | TRBV19 | TGTGCCAGTAGTATATGGCAGGGGACACCCCGGAATCAGCCCCAGCATTTT | CASSIWQGTPRNQPQHF
TRBJ1-1 | - | - | TRBV7-6 | TGTGCCAGCAGCCCCGTTGGGGGCAGGGTGACCACTGAAGCTTTCTTT | CASSPVGGRVTTEAFF
TRBJ1-3 | - | - | TRBV25-1 | TGTGCCAGCAGTCCGGACCGACTCTCTGGAAACACCATATATTTT | CASSPDRLSGNTIYF
TRBJ2-7 | - | once | TRBV28 | TGTGCCAGCAGTTTGGGGAGCTCCTACGAGCAGTACTTC | CASSLGSSYEQYF
TRBJ2-7 | - | - | TRBV5-6 | TGTGCCAGCAGCGGTAAACGGGGTCCCTACGAGCAGTACTTC | CASSGKRGPYEQYF
TRBJ2-1 | TRBD2 | once | TRBV29-1 | TGCAGCGTTGGGTTAGCGGGGGGGGATCTAGTGTTCTTC | CSVGLAGGDLVFF
TRBJ2-3 | - | - | TRBV27 | TGTGCCAGCAGTTTTCGCCTCAGCACAGATACGCAGTATTTT | CASSFRLSTDTQYF
TRBJ2-7 | - | - | TRBV7-4 | TGTGCCAGCAGCCCCCGAGCGAATTCCTACGAGCAGTACTTC | CASSPRANSYEQYF
TRBJ2-3 | - | once | TRBV11-3 | TGTGCCAGCACCCTGCACACAGATACGCAGTATTTT | CASTLHTDTQYF
TRBJ2-7 | TRBD2 | - | TRBV11-1 | TGTGCCAGCAGCTTATTCCTAGCGGGAGCGCACGAGCAGTACTTC | CASSLFLAGAHEQYF
TRBJ1-1 | - | - | TRBV10-3 | TGTGCCATCAGTGACAGGGTTGGTACTGAAGCTTTCTTT | CAISDRVGTEAFF
TRBJ2-7 | - | - | TRBV4-3 | TGCGCCAGCAGTCAATCATTGAAAGGGTCCTACGAGCAGTACTTC | CASSQSLKGSYEQYF
TRBJ2-4 | TRBD2 | few | TRBV5-1 | TGCGCCAGCAGCCCCCGACTAGCGGGAGTTATTACCAAAAACATTCAGTACTTC | CASSPRLAGVITKNIQYF